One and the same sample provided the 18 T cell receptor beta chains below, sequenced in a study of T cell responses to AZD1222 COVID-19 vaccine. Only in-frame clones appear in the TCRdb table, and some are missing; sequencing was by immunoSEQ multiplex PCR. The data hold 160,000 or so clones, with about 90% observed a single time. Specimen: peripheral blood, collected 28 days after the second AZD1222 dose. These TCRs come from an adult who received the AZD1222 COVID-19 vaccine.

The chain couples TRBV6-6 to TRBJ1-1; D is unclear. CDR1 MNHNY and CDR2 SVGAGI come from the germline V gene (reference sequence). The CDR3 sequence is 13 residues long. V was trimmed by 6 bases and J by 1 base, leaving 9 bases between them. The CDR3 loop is CASRDSGNTEAFF. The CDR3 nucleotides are TGTGCCAGCAGGGATTCGGGGAACACTGAAGCTTTCTTT.

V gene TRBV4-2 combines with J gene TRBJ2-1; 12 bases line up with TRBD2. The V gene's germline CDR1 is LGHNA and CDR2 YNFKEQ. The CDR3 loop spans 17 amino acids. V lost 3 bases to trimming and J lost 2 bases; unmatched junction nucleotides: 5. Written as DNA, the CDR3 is TGTGCCAGCAGCCAGACCCTAGCGGGAGGGCCCTACAATGAGCAGTTCTTC. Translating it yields CASSQTLAGGPYNEQFF.

CDR3 sequence (DNA): TGTGCCTGGAGCGGGAGGGCCGGGGAGACCCAGTACTTC. Protein: CAWSGRAGETQYF. This chain links TRBV30 with TRBJ2-5, with 8 positions matching TRBD2. V lost 3 bases, J lost 5 bases, and 5 bases stayed unmatched. The germline V gene encodes CDR1 GTSNPN and CDR2 SVGIG (reference sequence). The CDR3 length is 13 residues.

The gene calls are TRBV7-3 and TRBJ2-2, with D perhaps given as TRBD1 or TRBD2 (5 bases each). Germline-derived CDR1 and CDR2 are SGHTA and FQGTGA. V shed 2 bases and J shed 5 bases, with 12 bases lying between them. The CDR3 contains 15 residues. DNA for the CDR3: TGTGCCAGCAGCTTAGTACCCGGGACGACCGGGGAGCTGTTTTTT. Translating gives CASSLVPGTTGELFF. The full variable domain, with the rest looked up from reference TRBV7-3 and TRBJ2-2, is GAGVSQTPSNKVTEKGKYVELRCDPISGHTALYWYRQSLGQGPEFLIYFQGTGAADDSGLPNDRFFAVRPEGSVSTLKIQRTERGDSAVYLCASSLVPGTTGELFFGEGSRLTVL.

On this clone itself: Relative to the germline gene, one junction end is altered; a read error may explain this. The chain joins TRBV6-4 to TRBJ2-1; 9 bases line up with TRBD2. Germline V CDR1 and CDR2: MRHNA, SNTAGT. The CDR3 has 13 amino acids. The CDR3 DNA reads TGTGCCAGCAGTGTGTTCGAGCGGGGGGAGCGGTTCTTC. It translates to CASSVFERGERFF.

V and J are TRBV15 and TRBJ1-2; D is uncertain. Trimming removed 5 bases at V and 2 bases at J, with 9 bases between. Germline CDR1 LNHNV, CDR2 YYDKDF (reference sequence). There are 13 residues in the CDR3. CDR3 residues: CATSRNTNYGYTF. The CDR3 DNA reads TGTGCCACCAGCCGGAACACGAACTATGGCTACACCTTC.

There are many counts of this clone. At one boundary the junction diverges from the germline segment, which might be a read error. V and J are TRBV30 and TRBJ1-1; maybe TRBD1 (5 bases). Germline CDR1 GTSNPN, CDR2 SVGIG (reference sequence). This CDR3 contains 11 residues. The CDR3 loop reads CAWDYKPGTLF. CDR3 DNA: TGTGCCTGGGACTACAAACCAGGGACCCTTTTT.

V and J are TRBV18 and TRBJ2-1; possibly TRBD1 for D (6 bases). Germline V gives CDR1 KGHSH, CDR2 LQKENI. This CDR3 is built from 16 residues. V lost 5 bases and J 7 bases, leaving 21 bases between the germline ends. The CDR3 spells CASSIQQGLGLNEQFF. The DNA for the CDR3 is TGTGCCAGCTCAATCCAGCAGGGGCTGGGTCTTAATGAGCAGTTCTTC.

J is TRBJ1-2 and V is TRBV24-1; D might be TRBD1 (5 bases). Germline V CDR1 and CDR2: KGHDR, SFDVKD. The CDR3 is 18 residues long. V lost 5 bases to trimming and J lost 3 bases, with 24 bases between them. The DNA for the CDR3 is TGTGCCACCAGTGCCCCTCAGGGTGCCCAATCTTCGGACTATGGCTACACCTTC. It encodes CATSAPQGAQSSDYGYTF.

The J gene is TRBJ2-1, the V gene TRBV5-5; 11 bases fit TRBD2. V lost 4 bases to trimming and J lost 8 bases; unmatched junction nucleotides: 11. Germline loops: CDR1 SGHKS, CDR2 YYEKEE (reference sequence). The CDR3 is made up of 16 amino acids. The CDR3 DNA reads TGTGCCAGCAGCGCGATAGCGGGAGGGCCCTCGGATGAGCAGTTCTTC. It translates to CASSAIAGGPSDEQFF.

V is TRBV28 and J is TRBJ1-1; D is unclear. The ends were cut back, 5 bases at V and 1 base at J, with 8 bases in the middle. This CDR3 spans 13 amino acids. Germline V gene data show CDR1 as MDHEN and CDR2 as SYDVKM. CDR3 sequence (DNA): TGTGCCAGCAGTCCGCCCGGGAACACTGAAGCTTTCTTT. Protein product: CASSPPGNTEAFF.

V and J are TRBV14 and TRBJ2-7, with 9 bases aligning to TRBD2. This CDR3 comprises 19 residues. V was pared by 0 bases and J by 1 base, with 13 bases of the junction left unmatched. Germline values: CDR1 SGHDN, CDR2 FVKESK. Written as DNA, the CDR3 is TGTGCCAGCAGCCAAGATGGGGGGCTTAGAAGCGGGAGGTCCTACGAGCAGTACTTC. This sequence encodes CASSQDGGLRSGRSYEQYF.

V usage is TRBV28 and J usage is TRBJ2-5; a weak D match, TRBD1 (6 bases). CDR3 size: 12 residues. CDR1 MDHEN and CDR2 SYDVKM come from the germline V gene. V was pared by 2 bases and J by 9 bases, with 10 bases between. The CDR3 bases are TGTGCCAGCAGTTTAATTGGGGGCGCCCAGTACTTC. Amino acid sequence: CASSLIGGAQYF.

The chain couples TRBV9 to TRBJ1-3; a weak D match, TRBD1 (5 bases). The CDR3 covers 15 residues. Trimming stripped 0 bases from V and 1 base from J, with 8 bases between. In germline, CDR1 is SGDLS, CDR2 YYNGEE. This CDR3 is CASSVDGTSGNTIYF. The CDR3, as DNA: TGTGCCAGCAGCGTAGATGGGACGTCTGGAAACACCATATATTTT.

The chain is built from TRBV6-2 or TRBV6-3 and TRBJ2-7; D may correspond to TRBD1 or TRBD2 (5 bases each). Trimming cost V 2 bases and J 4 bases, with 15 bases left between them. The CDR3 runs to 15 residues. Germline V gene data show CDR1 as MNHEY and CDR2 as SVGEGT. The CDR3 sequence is CASSYPGTVKYEQYF. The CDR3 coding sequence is TGTGCCAGCAGTTACCCAGGGACGGTAAAATACGAGCAGTACTTC.

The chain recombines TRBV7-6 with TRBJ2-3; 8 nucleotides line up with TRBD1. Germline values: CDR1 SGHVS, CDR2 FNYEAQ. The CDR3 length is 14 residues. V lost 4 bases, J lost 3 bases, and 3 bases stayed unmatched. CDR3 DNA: TGTGCCAGCAGCTGGGGACAGGCTACAGATACGCAGTATTTT. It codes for CASSWGQATDTQYF.

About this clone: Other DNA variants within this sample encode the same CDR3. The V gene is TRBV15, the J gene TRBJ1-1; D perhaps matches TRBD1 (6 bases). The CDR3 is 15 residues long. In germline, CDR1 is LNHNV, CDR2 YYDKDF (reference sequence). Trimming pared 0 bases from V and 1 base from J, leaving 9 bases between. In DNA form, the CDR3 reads TGTGCCACCAGCAGAGATCGGGGGGCGAACACTGAAGCTTTCTTT. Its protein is CATSRDRGANTEAFF.

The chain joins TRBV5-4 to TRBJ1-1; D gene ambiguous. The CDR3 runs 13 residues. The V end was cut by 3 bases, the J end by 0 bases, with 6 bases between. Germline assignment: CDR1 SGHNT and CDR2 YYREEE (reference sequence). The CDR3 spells CASSSSLNTEAFF. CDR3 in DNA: TGTGCCAGCAGCTCATCCCTGAACACTGAAGCTTTCTTT.